These T cell receptor beta chains were read from a single sample in a study of blood T cell repertoires in COVID-19. The table came from immunoSEQ multiplex PCR; TCRdb's copy has only in-frame clones and leaves some out. The sample lists around 160,000 clones; more than 70% were seen once. The specimen was PBMCs or T cells enriched from blood (not recorded which). These receptors came from a man aged 35 to 55 who had recovered from COVID-19. Both conserved end residues are part of each CDR3. Each record gives: clone size, V gene, J gene, CDR3 protein. Not every row has a clone size; where given, it reads once, few, many or a size class.

clone size: .
V gene: TRBV7-6
J gene: TRBJ1-2
CDR3 protein: CASSLGGRPNYGYTF

clone size: .
V gene: TRBV30
J gene: TRBJ1-1
CDR3 protein: CAWSGLTGGMNTEAFF

clone size: .
V gene: TRBV7-3
J gene: TRBJ2-1
CDR3 protein: CASSLTADSQGHEQFF

clone size: .
V gene: TRBV7-3
J gene: TRBJ2-1
CDR3 protein: CASSAKLTGRDEQFF

clone size: .
V gene: TRBV12-3/TRBV12-4
J gene: TRBJ1-1
CDR3 protein: CASTLDQKTEAFF

clone size: .
V gene: TRBV19
J gene: TRBJ1-2
CDR3 protein: CASSTGTGNYGYTF

clone size: .
V gene: TRBV18
J gene: TRBJ1-6
CDR3 protein: CASSPREGTNSPLHF

clone size: .
V gene: TRBV7-8
J gene: TRBJ1-2
CDR3 protein: CASSVTGSGYGYTF

clone size: few
V gene: TRBV11-3
J gene: TRBJ1-1
CDR3 protein: CASSLGSTGKAFF

clone size: once
V gene: TRBV27
J gene: TRBJ1-1
CDR3 protein: CASGQRANMNTEAFF

clone size: .
V gene: TRBV2
J gene: TRBJ1-2
CDR3 protein: CASSEDRGLFYGYTF